Following are 2 T cell receptor beta chains from one sample sequenced in a study of T-cell memory formation after mild COVID-19. TCRdb re-called the 5' RACE reads through MiXCR, storing one row per CDR3 protein. The data contain hundreds of thousands of distinct CDR3 sequences, approximately 23% of them singletons. What was sequenced was PBMCs or a T cell subset sorted from them (not recorded which). The receptors stem from an adult woman who had mild COVID-19 (a few samples of this study predate the infection). Cell type and time point are not known.

The rearrangement uses TRBV7-9 and TRBJ1-1; D gene uncertain. The CDR3 totals 12 residues. V was trimmed by 1 base and J by 6 bases, leaving 6 bases between them. Germline V gene data show CDR1 as SEHNR and CDR2 as FQNEAQ (reference sequence). The CDR3 DNA reads as TGTGCCAGCAGCTTAGGGATCGCTGAAGCTTTCTTT. Residues: CASSLGIAEAFF.

This clonotype was counted between two and nine times. The chain has TRBV7-8 and TRBJ1-4; 7 nucleotides align to TRBD1. The CDR3 loop spans 17 amino acids. The germline CDR1 and CDR2 sequences are SGHVS and FQNEAQ. V was clipped by 5 bases and J by 5 bases; unmatched bases: 14. CDR3 coding DNA: TGTGCCAGCAGCAAACAGGGGCGGGCTCTTGTCAATGAAAAACTGTTTTTT. It specifies CASSKQGRALVNEKLFF.